In this sample, the clone carrying this T cell receptor beta chain turned up many times. These data come from a study of regulatory T cells in long-lasting Graves disease. This CDR3 spans 14 amino acids. The germline V gene encodes CDR1 SQVTM and CDR2 ANQGSEA. The germline V and J ends were trimmed by 2 bases and 2 bases, with 12 bases remaining between them. Stated time point: persistent/refractory GD, antithyroid drugs over 5 years with positive TRAb. Isolated PBMC RNA provided the starting material for the TCR library. Xi'an, China, was home to the endocrinology department that provided patients. Arm-PCR of CDR3 regions and iRepertoire HTBI primers were used to build TCR beta libraries. From the multiplex PCR reads, TCRdb called clonotypes with MiXCR, one entry per CDR3 protein. The sample contains approximately 380,000 distinct CDR3 sequences, around 21% of which appear only once.

The source is a female donor with Graves disease. The chain carries TRBV29-1 and TRBJ1-2; the D gene is possibly TRBD1 (6 bases). Source: peripheral blood mononuclear cells (PBMCs), taken when the disease was refractory, from a patient treated with antithyroid drugs. This CDR3 is CSVEQGLPNYGYTF. DNA for the CDR3: TGCAGCGTTGAACAGGGGCTCCCGAACTATGGCTACACCTTC.